Each of the 30 T cell receptor beta chains below was sequenced from the same sample in a study of Ad26.COV2.S vaccination and SARS-CoV-2 variants. As for treatment: around 19 received Ad26.COV2.S at low or high dose, single or two shots; roughly five received placebo; per-sample allocation not given. The samples date from day 63 after the first vaccine or placebo injection. Assay: immunoSEQ multiplex PCR; the TCRdb copy retains only in-frame clones and omits some. The data contain 380,000 or so clones, roughly four fifths of them singletons. The sequenced sample was peripheral blood, obtained in a trial of Ad26.COV2.S vaccine versus placebo. The receptor source for this set is a person between 18 and 59 years old who received the Ad26.COV2.S COVID-19 vaccine or a placebo.

This chain connects TRBV19 to TRBJ1-6; D is unclear. Germline CDR1 LNHDA, CDR2 SQIVND (reference sequence). V was clipped by 9 bases and J by 7 bases, with 16 bases between them. The length of the CDR3 is 14 residues. The CDR3 nucleotides are TGTGCCAGACCGACCGGCGCGGGGAATTCACCCCTCCACTTT. It encodes CARPTGAGNSPLHF. The full variable domain, completed using reference TRBV19 and TRBJ1-6, is DGGITQSPKYLFRKEGQNVTLSCEQNLNHDAMYWYRQDPGQGLRLIYYSQIVNDFQKGDIAEGYSVSREKKESFPLTVTSAQKNPTAFYLCARPTGAGNSPLHFGNGTRLTVT.

The chain links TRBV30 to TRBJ1-1; the D is unclear. Looked up from germline, CDR1 is GTSNPN and CDR2 is SVGIG (reference sequence). The CDR3 loop spans 13 amino acids. The V end was cut by 0 bases, the J end by 3 bases, with 8 bases between. CDR3 protein: CAWSVSRDTEAFF. Written as DNA, the CDR3 is TGTGCCTGGAGTGTGAGCAGAGACACTGAAGCTTTCTTT.

J is TRBJ2-5 and V is TRBV4-2; 11 nucleotides agree with TRBD2. Germline V lookup: CDR1 LGHNA, CDR2 YNFKEQ. The J segment lost 7 bases and the V segment lost 4 bases, leaving 14 bases of the junction unmatched. The CDR3 runs to 17 residues. CDR3: CASSRGGLADNSMTQYF. The CDR3 nucleotides are TGTGCCAGCAGCCGGGGGGGACTAGCGGATAATTCTATGACCCAGTACTTC.

The chain is built from TRBV18 and TRBJ2-2; D is possibly TRBD1 (6 bases). CDR1 and CDR2 from the germline V gene are KGHSH and LQKENI. V was trimmed by 4 bases and J by 2 bases, leaving 14 bases between them. CDR3 size: 16 residues. The CDR3 DNA is TGTGCCAGCTCACGCCGCAGGGGAACCAACACCGGGGAGCTGTTTTTT. Translation gives CASSRRRGTNTGELFF.

The chain employs TRBV27 and TRBJ2-7, with 12 nucleotides matching TRBD1. Germline assignment: CDR1 MNHEY and CDR2 SMNVEV (reference sequence). J was trimmed by 7 bases and V by 5 bases; bases with no gene match: 9. The CDR3 is 15 residues long. In DNA, the CDR3 is TGTGCCAGCAGTAAGCCGGGACAGGGGGCAGGGGAGCAGTACTTC. Its translation is CASSKPGQGAGEQYF.

In its sample, this clone was seen a few times. The genes are TRBV18 and TRBJ2-1; D is possibly TRBD2 (5 bases). Germline CDR1 KGHSH, CDR2 LQKENI. The CDR3 extends over 14 amino acids. With 2 bases removed from V and 1 base from J, the gap between germline ends came to 6 bases. The CDR3 here is CASSPSGSYNEQFF. The CDR3 DNA reads TGTGCCAGCTCACCAAGCGGTTCCTACAATGAGCAGTTCTTC.

The J gene is TRBJ1-6, the V gene TRBV4-2, with D unresolved. Looked up from germline, CDR1 is LGHNA and CDR2 is YNFKEQ. The CDR3 is 16 amino acids. V was shortened by 3 bases and J by 8 bases, with 17 bases between the two germline ends. CDR3 in DNA: TGTGCCAGCAGCCAGCGCCTGGACGTCTGGGATTCACCCCTCCACTTT. Its translation is CASSQRLDVWDSPLHF.

The chain recombines TRBV27 with TRBJ2-3, with D possibly called TRBD1 or TRBD2 (5 bases each). There are 16 residues in the CDR3. Trimming stripped 10 bases from V and 6 bases from J, with 26 bases between. Germline V CDR1 and CDR2: MNHEY, SMNVEV (reference sequence). The CDR3 here is CATLKFSGTPGDTQYF. CDR3 bases: TGTGCCACCCTAAAATTCTCCGGGACCCCCGGGGATACGCAGTATTTT.

V and J are TRBV10-2 and TRBJ2-1, with TRBD2 matching over 9 bases. The germline V gene has CDR1 WSHSY and CDR2 SAAADI. The V gene end was trimmed by 6 bases and the J gene end by 8 bases; junction bases not matched to a gene: 14. The CDR3 runs 16 residues. The CDR3 protein is CASRQPGLAISDEQFF. CDR3 DNA: TGCGCCAGCAGGCAACCGGGACTAGCAATAAGCGATGAGCAGTTCTTC.

The CDR3 region is CASSTGQGPYEQYF. As DNA, the CDR3 is TGTGCCAGTAGTACTGGACAGGGTCCTTACGAGCAGTACTTC. The V call is TRBV19, the J call TRBJ2-7, with 8 bases identical to TRBD1. V shed 4 bases, J shed 4 bases, and the junction held 6 bases outside the gene matches. Germline loops: CDR1 LNHDA, CDR2 SQIVND (reference sequence). This CDR3 has 14 amino acids.

In this sample, this clone turned up once. V usage is TRBV5-1 and J usage is TRBJ2-3; 8 nucleotides align to TRBD2. The CDR3 covers 16 residues. The ends lost 4 bases at V and 4 bases at J; junction bases unmatched: 11. Germline-derived CDR1 and CDR2 are SGHRS and YFSETQ. DNA for the CDR3: TGCGCCAGCAGCCCCCGAGCGGGAGAGGTTGCAGATACGCAGTATTTT. Amino acids: CASSPRAGEVADTQYF.

Points on this clone: Germline and junction disagree at one end, which may indicate a read error. The chain couples TRBV24-1 to TRBJ2-3; D is ambiguous. The CDR3 extends over 16 amino acids. CDR1 is KGHDR, CDR2 SFDVKD, per germline. CDR3 bases: TGTGCCACCAGTGACCCGGAAAGGAGTTCCACAAATACGCAGTATTTT. Translated, it gives CATSDPERSSTNTQYF.

V gene TRBV27 combines with J gene TRBJ1-1, with D unresolved. The CDR3 covers 14 residues. Germline V gene sequence: CDR1 MNHEY, CDR2 SMNVEV (reference sequence). The V and J ends lost 5 bases and 3 bases respectively, with 13 bases between them. CDR3 nucleotide sequence: TGTGCCAGCAGTATAGCATCCGGGTACACTGAAGCTTTCTTT. This codes for CASSIASGYTEAFF.

This rearrangement joins TRBV9 to TRBJ2-7; possible D gene TRBD2, 5 bases. Germline CDR1 reads SGDLS; CDR2 reads YYNGEE. With 4 bases removed from V and 4 bases from J, the gap between germline ends came to 12 bases. CDR3 length equals 13 residues. CDR3 sequence: CASSTDSRYEQYF. The CDR3 bases are TGTGCCAGCAGCACGGACTCCAGGTACGAGCAGTACTTC. Combining the CDR3 with reference TRBV9 and TRBJ2-7 gives the whole variable domain DSGVTQTPKHLITATGQRVTLRCSPRSGDLSVYWYQQSLDQGLQFLIQYYNGEERAKGNILERFSAQQFPDLHSELNLSSLELGDSALYFCASSTDSRYEQYFGPGTRLTVT.

The gene calls are TRBV2 and TRBJ1-1; D is uncertain. Germline CDR1 SNHLY, CDR2 FYNNEI. Trimming took off 2 bases at V and 8 bases at J, with 12 bases between the two ends. The CDR3 runs 13 residues. Here the CDR3 reads CASSELQNNEAFF. The CDR3, as DNA: TGTGCCAGCAGTGAACTGCAGAATAACGAAGCTTTCTTT.

CDR3 in amino acids: CASSFTTEVGTSKNIQYF. The CDR3 DNA reads as TGTGCCAGCAGTTTTACCACGGAGGTGGGGACCTCAAAAAACATTCAGTACTTC. V gene TRBV27 combines with J gene TRBJ2-4; D may correspond to TRBD1 or TRBD2 (5 bases each). Trimming took 3 bases from V and 4 from J, leaving 22 bases between them. From germline, CDR1 is MNHEY and CDR2 SMNVEV (reference sequence). This CDR3 has 18 residues.

This chain joins TRBV5-1 and TRBJ2-1, with 8 bases matching TRBD1. V shed 2 bases, J shed 8 bases, and the junction held 12 bases outside the gene matches. Germline V gene sequence: CDR1 SGHRS, CDR2 YFSETQ. The CDR3 covers 16 residues. The CDR3 nucleotides are TGCGCCAGCAGCTTAGGAGGCCAGGGGGCGCGGGATGAGCAGTTCTTC. Translation: CASSLGGQGARDEQFF.

The chain uses TRBV19 and TRBJ2-6; tentatively, D is TRBD1 (6 bases). The V end was cut by 8 bases, the J end by 2 bases, with 13 bases between. The CDR3 length is 15 residues. Germline V gives CDR1 LNHDA, CDR2 SQIVND (reference sequence). This CDR3 reads CASEQGWAGANVLTF. The DNA of the CDR3 is TGTGCCAGTGAACAGGGTTGGGCTGGGGCCAACGTCCTGACTTTC.

In this sample, this clone turned up once. V and J are TRBV29-1 and TRBJ2-5, with TRBD1 matching 7 bases. This CDR3 comprises 14 residues. J was trimmed by 0 bases and V by 6 bases; bases with no gene match: 7. Per the germline V gene, CDR1 is SQVTM and CDR2 is ANQGSEA. CDR3 region: CSVGDSLYQETQYF. The DNA for the CDR3 is TGCAGCGTGGGGGACAGCCTATACCAAGAGACCCAGTACTTC.

The chain recombines TRBV2 with TRBJ2-3, with unresolved D. This CDR3 region has 12 residues. In germline, CDR1 is SNHLY, CDR2 FYNNEI. Trimming took 6 bases from V and 6 from J, leaving 10 bases between them. This chain's CDR3 is CASRTVRDTQYF. CDR3 coding DNA: TGTGCCAGCAGGACTGTGAGGGATACGCAGTATTTT.

This chain joins TRBV5-1 and TRBJ2-7; tentatively, D is TRBD1 (5 bases). The CDR3 consists of 12 residues. Germline V gene lookup returns CDR1 SGHRS and CDR2 YFSETQ. The V and J ends lost 4 bases and 2 bases respectively, with 7 bases between them. CDR3 bases: TGCGCCAGCAGCGGACAAACCTACGAGCAGTACTTC. As protein: CASSGQTYEQYF.

The chain couples TRBV7-2 to TRBJ1-2, with 7 bases fitting TRBD1. Germline V lookup: CDR1 SGHTA, CDR2 FQGNSA. The CDR3 contains 15 residues. The V segment lost 2 bases and the J segment 7 bases; nucleotides outside the gene matches: 10. The DNA of the CDR3 is TGTGCCAGCAGCTTAACCCGGGACAGTGAGGGTGGCTACACCTTC. Translation: CASSLTRDSEGGYTF.

The chain carries TRBV5-8 and TRBJ1-2; 7 bases line up with TRBD1. CDR1 and CDR2 (germline): SGHTS, YDEGEE. CDR3 length: 12 amino acids. V trimming: 4 bases; J trimming: 8 bases; junction bases outside the gene matches: 5. In DNA, the CDR3 is TGTGCCAGCAGCCCTGGGACAGCCGGCTACACCTTC. This gives the protein CASSPGTAGYTF.

The genes are TRBV19 and TRBJ2-7; 7 positions agree with TRBD2. This CDR3 comprises 14 residues. Trimming cost V 10 bases and J 2 bases; bases outside gene matches: 11. The germline gives CDR1 LNHDA, CDR2 SQIVND (reference sequence). DNA for the CDR3: TGTGCCACCTGGGAGGGGAGTTACCCCTACGAGCAGTACTTC. Amino acids: CATWEGSYPYEQYF.

The chain combines TRBV5-1 with TRBJ1-4; D perhaps matches TRBD1 (6 bases). Germline lookup yields CDR1 SGHRS and CDR2 YFSETQ. The CDR3 is 19 residues long. Trimming left V 3 bases short and J 8 bases short, with 29 bases between. Here the CDR3 reads CASSSRDPQSTGWSEKLFF. CDR3 bases: TGCGCCAGCAGCTCCAGAGATCCCCAATCGACAGGATGGAGCGAAAAACTGTTTTTT.

This chain uses TRBV5-6 with TRBJ1-2; D is ambiguous. The germline gives CDR1 SGHDT, CDR2 YYEEEE. V lost 1 base and J 9 bases, leaving 7 bases between the germline ends. This CDR3 spans 11 amino acids. CDR3 bases: TGTGCCAGCAGCTTGTATCGGAGCTACACCTTC. Translating it yields CASSLYRSYTF. The full variable domain, in which reference TRBV5-6 and TRBJ1-2 provide the parts outside the CDR3, is DAGVTQSPTHLIKTRGQQVTLRCSPKSGHDTVSWYQQALGQGPQFIFQYYEEEERQRGNFPDRFSGHQFPNYSSELNVNALLLGDSALYLCASSLYRSYTFGSGTRLTVV.

This chain links TRBV5-1 with TRBJ2-5, with 8 bases aligning to TRBD1. V dropped 4 bases and J dropped 3; count of bases not matched to a gene: 8. The germline gives CDR1 SGHRS, CDR2 YFSETQ. The CDR3 loop spans 15 amino acids. Here the CDR3 DNA reads TGCGCCAGCAGCCTCCAGGGGGCAAAGGAAGAGACCCAGTACTTC. It specifies CASSLQGAKEETQYF.

The sample holds many counts of this clone. V gene TRBV4-2 combines with J gene TRBJ2-3, with D possibly matching TRBD2 (7 bases). V was trimmed by 0 bases and J by 6 bases, leaving 13 bases between them. The CDR3 covers 15 residues. Germline V gene lookup returns CDR1 LGHNA and CDR2 YNFKEQ. This CDR3 reads CASSQDRGGGDTQYF. Written as DNA, the CDR3 is TGTGCCAGCAGCCAAGATAGAGGGGGGGGCGATACGCAGTATTTT.

This chain links TRBV6-2 or TRBV6-3 with TRBJ2-7, with 9 bases fitting TRBD2. Unmatched junction bases numbered 4, after V lost 2 bases and J lost 5 bases. From germline, CDR1 is MNHEY and CDR2 SVGEGT. CDR3 length equals 14 residues. The CDR3 sequence: CASSYGREGDEQYF. CDR3 bases: TGTGCCAGCAGTTACGGGCGGGAGGGCGACGAGCAGTACTTC.

The chain uses TRBV5-4 and TRBJ2-1, with D maybe TRBD2 (5 bases). The length of the CDR3 is 15 residues. CDR1 is SGHNT and CDR2 is YYREEE in the germline V gene (reference sequence). Trimming cost V 3 bases and J 4 bases, with 14 bases left between them. The CDR3 sequence: CASSSGLARYNEQFF. CDR3 in DNA: TGTGCCAGCAGCTCAGGACTTGCTAGGTACAATGAGCAGTTCTTC.